The T cell receptor beta chain described here comes from a study of lymphopenia after photon versus proton radiotherapy. Findings and caveats of the study: Under photons, naive T cells and diversity fell while effector/memory populations rose. Authors raise, but do not show, better survival with proton therapy.

Assay used: immunoSEQ multiplex PCR; TCRdb lists only in-frame clones, some missing. The sample lists tens of thousands of clones; around 82% were seen once. Points on this clone: As yet, its antigen is unknown.

This TCR derives from a woman between 65 and 79 years old with pancreatic cancer. The material was peripheral blood, obtained from a patient treated with proton-based radiotherapy.

The CDR3 is CASSSGVAYEQYF. The CDR3, as DNA: TGTGCCAGCAGCTCAGGGGTCGCCTACGAGCAGTACTTC. The chain is built from TRBV11-2 and TRBJ2-7; perhaps TRBD1 as D (6 bases). The CDR3 is 13 residues long. Germline lookup yields CDR1 SGHAT and CDR2 FQNNGV. With 4 bases removed from V and 2 bases from J, the gap between germline ends came to 9 bases.